The 2 T cell receptor beta chains below come from one sample, sequenced in a study of blood T cell repertoires in COVID-19. Clones were read by immunoSEQ multiplex PCR, and TCRdb kept only the in-frame ones, dropping some. The sample holds 140,000 or so clones, approximately 90% seen once. The sequencing input was peripheral blood. All receptors come from a woman between 45 and 60 years old with acute or convalescent COVID-19.

The V gene is TRBV2, the J gene TRBJ2-1; the D gene is possibly TRBD1 (6 bases). The V end was cut by 10 bases, the J end by 8 bases, with 24 bases between. Germline values: CDR1 SNHLY, CDR2 FYNNEI. The CDR3 is 15 residues long. The CDR3 here is CATRSRDKHLDEQFF. For the CDR3, the DNA is TGTGCCACCAGGTCACGGGACAAACATCTCGATGAGCAGTTCTTC. Filled out from reference TRBV2 and TRBJ2-1, the complete variable domain reads EPEVTQTPSHQVTQMGQEVILRCVPISNHLYFYWYRQILGQKVEFLVSFYNNEISEKSEIFDDQFSVERPDGSNFTLKIRSTKLEDSAMYFCATRSRDKHLDEQFFGPGTRLTVL.

The genes are TRBV5-4 and TRBJ2-5; D is unclear. V dropped 4 bases and J dropped 1 base, with 5 bases sitting between them. Germline V gene data show CDR1 as SGHNT and CDR2 as YYREEE (reference sequence). The CDR3 sequence is 12 residues long. DNA of the CDR3: TGTGCCAGCAGCCCCGGCCAAGAGACCCAGTACTTC. Translation gives CASSPGQETQYF. The entire variable domain, with the rest obtained from reference TRBV5-4 and TRBJ2-5, is as follows: ETGVTQSPTHLIKTRGQQVTLRCSSQSGHNTVSWYQQALGQGPQFIFQYYREEENGRGNFPPRFSGLQFPNYSSELNVNALELDDSALYLCASSPGQETQYFGPGTRLLVL.